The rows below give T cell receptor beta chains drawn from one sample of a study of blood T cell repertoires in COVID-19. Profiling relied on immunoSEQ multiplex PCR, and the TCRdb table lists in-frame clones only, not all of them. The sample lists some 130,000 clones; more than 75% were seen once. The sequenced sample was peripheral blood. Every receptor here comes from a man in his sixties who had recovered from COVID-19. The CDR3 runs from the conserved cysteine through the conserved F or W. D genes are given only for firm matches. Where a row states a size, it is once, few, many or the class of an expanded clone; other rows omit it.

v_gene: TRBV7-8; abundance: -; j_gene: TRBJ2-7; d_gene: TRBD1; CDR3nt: TGTGCCAGCATCCTGACAGGGGACCACGAGCAGTACTTC; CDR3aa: CASILTGDHEQYF
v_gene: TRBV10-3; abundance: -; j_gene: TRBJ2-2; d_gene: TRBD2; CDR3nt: TGTGCCATCAGTGGGGCTAGCGGGAGAGGGAACACCGGGGAGCTGTTTTTT; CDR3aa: CAISGASGRGNTGELFF
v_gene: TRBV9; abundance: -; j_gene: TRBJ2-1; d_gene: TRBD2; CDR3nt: TGTGCCAGCAGCGTAGTTTTGGCGGGAGGGGATGAGCAGTTCTTC; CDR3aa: CASSVVLAGGDEQFF
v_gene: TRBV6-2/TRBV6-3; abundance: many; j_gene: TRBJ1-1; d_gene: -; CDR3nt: TGTGCCAGCAGCCCGGCCGGACTTCAGAACACTGAAGCTTTCTTT; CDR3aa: CASSPAGLQNTEAFF
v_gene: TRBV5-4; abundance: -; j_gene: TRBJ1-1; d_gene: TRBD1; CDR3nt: TGTGCCAGCAGCCTGCAGGGGGCCACTGAAGCTTTCTTT; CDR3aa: CASSLQGATEAFF
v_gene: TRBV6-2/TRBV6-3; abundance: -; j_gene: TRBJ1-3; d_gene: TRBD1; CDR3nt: TGTGCCAGCAGTTACTCCGGGACAGCCGGAAACACCATATATTTT; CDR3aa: CASSYSGTAGNTIYF
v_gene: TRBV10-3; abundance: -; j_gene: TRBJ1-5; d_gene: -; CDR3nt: TGTGCCATCAGTGACTCGGGGGGAGATAGCAATCAGCCCCAGCATTTT; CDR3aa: CAISDSGGDSNQPQHF
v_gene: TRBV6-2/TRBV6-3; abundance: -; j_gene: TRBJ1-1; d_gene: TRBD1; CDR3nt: TGTGCCAGCAGATACCGGGACAGAGCTGAAGCTTTCTTT; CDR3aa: CASRYRDRAEAFF
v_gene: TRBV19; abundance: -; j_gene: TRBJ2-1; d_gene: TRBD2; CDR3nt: TGTGCCAGTAGTGTCTCTAGCGGGGACCCGTACTACAATGAGCAGTTCTTC; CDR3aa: CASSVSSGDPYYNEQFF
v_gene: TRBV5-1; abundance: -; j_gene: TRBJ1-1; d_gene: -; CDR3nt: TGCGCCAGCAGCTTGAACAGCGGGAGGGATAACACTGAAGCTTTCTTT; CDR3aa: CASSLNSGRDNTEAFF
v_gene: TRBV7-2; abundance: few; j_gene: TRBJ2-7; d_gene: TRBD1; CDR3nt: TGTGCCAGCCGGGGACAGGGGGCCTACGAGCAGTACTTC; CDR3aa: CASRGQGAYEQYF
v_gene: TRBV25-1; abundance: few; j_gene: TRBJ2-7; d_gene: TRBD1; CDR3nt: TGTGCCAGCAGTCGACAGGGGCTCAACGAGCAGTACTTC; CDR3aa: CASSRQGLNEQYF
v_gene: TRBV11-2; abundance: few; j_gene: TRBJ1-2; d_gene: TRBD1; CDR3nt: TGTGCCAGCAGCTTATCAGGGGGTGGCTACACCTTC; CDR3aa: CASSLSGGGYTF
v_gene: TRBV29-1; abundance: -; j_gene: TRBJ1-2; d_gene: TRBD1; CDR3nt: TGCAGCGGAAAAACCGGGACAGGCGGCTACACCTTC; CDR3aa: CSGKTGTGGYTF
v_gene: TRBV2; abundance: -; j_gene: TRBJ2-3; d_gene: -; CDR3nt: TGTGCCAGCACATGGACTAGCACAGATACGCAGTATTTT; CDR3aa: CASTWTSTDTQYF
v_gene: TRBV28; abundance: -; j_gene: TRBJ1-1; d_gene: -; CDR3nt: TGTGCCAGCAGTTTGGTGAGGACCAGGGACACTGAAGCTTTCTTT; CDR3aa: CASSLVRTRDTEAFF
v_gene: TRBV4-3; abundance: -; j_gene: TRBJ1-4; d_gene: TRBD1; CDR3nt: TGCGCCAGCAGCCAAGATTATGGGGACAGCAATGAAAAACTGTTTTTT; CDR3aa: CASSQDYGDSNEKLFF
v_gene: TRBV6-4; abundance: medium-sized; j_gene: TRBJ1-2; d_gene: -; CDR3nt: TGTGCCAGCAGTGACTCACCCACGACTAATATAAATGGCTACACCTTC; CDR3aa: CASSDSPTTNINGYTF
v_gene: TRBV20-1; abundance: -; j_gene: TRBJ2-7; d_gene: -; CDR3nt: TGCAGTGCTAGAGCTGTCTACGAGCAGTACTTC; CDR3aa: CSARAVYEQYF
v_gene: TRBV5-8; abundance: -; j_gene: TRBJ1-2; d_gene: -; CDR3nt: TGTGCCAGCAGCGGGAGCAGTCTTGGCTACACCTTC; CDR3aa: CASSGSSLGYTF
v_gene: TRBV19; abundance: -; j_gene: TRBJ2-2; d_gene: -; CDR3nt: TGTGCCAGTAGTATAAAGCGGGCCGCGAACACCGGGGAGCTGTTTTTT; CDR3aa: CASSIKRAANTGELFF
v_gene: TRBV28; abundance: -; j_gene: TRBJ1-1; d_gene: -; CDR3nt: TGTGCCAGCAGTGTAGCCGCCGGGAACACTGAAGCTTTCTTT; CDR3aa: CASSVAAGNTEAFF
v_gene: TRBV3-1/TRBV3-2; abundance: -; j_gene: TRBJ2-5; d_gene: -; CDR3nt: TGTGCCAGCAGCCAACCAGGTCGGCAAGAGACCCAGTACTTC; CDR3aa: CASSQPGRQETQYF
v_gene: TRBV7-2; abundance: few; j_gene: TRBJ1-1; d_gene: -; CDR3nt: TGTGCCAGCAGCATAAACAGGGTGAGGGACACTGAAGCTTTCTTT; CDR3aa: CASSINRVRDTEAFF
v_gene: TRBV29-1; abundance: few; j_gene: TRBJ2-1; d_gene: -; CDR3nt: TGCAGCGTTGTATCCGGGAGCTCCATATACAATGAGCAGTTCTTC; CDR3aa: CSVVSGSSIYNEQFF
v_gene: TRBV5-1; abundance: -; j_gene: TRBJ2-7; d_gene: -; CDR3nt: TGCGCCAGCAGCTCGCCGACGAGCCAGGGGCGGTCGACCTACGAGCAGTACTTC; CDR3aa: CASSSPTSQGRSTYEQYF
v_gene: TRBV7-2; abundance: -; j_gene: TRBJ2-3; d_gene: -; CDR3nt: TGTGCCAGCAGGAAGGGGGGGGTACCCACAGATACGCAGTATTTT; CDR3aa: CASRKGGVPTDTQYF
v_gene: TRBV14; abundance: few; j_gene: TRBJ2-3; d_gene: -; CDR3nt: TGTGCCAGCAGCCCCCGGTCGAAAGATACGCAGTATTTT; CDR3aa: CASSPRSKDTQYF
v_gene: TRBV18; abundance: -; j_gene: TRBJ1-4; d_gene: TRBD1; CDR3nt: TGTGCCAGCTCGCAGGGGGCGGATCGGGAAAAACTGTTTTTT; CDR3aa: CASSQGADREKLFF
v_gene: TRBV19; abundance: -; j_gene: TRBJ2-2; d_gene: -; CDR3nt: TGTGCCACGCGTGGGGGCTCTAGAGGGGAGCTGTTTTTT; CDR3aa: CATRGGSRGELFF
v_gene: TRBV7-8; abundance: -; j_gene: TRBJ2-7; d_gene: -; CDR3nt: TGTGCCAGCAGCGGCGGGACCGTCTACGAGCAGTACTTC; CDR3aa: CASSGGTVYEQYF
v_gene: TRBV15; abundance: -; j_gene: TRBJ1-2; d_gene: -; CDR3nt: TGTGCCACCAGCAGAGACAAAAACACAGGGTTAGCTAACTATGGCTACACCTTC; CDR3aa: CATSRDKNTGLANYGYTF
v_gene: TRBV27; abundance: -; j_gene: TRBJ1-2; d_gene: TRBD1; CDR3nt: TGTGCCAGCAGCTATGGACAGGGGGACGGTGGCTACACCTTC; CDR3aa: CASSYGQGDGGYTF
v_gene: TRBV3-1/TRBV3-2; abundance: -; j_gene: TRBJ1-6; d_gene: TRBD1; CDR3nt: TGTGCCAGCAGCCTTGCGGACAGGGACTCACCCCTCCACTTT; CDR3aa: CASSLADRDSPLHF
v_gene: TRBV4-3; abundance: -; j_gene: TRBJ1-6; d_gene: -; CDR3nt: TGCGCCAGCAGTACAACCAGCTCCTATAATTCACCCCTCCACTTT; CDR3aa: CASSTTSSYNSPLHF
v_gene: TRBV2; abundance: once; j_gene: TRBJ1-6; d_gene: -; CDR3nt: TGTGCCAGCGACCCAGGAAATTCACCCCTCCACTTT; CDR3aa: CASDPGNSPLHF
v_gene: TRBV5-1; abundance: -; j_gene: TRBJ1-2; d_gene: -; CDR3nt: TGCGCCAGCAGCTTGGCAGGCAGGGCCTATGGCTACACCTTC; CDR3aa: CASSLAGRAYGYTF
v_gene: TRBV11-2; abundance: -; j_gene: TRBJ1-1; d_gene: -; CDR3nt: TGTGCCAGCAGATTAAGGGCGGGGAACACTGAAGCTTTCTTT; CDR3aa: CASRLRAGNTEAFF
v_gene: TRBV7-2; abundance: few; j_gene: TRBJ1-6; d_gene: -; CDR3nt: TGTGCCAGCAGCCCGCGCTCCTATAATTCACCCCTCCACTTT; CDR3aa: CASSPRSYNSPLHF
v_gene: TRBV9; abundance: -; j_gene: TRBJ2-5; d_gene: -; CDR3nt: TGTGCCAGCAGCGTGAGGGACCAAGAGACCCAGTACTTC; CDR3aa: CASSVRDQETQYF
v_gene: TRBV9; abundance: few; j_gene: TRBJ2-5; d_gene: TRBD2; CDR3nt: TGTGCCAGCAGCCCGGGAGGGACGTACCAAGAGACCCAGTACTTC; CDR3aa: CASSPGGTYQETQYF
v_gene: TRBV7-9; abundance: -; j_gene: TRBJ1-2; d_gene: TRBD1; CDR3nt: TGTGCCAGCAGCCCGACAGGGGGCGGCCCCTCTTATGGCTACACCTTC; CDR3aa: CASSPTGGGPSYGYTF